These T cell receptor beta chains were read from a single sample in a study of CXCR3-negative and CXCR3-positive naive CD8 T cells. TCRdb reprocessed the 5' RACE reads and reports one entry per CDR3 protein, with no DNA. Recorded for this sample: about 120,000 distinct CDR3 sequences. Sequenced: naive CXCR3+ CD8+ T cells from blood. The source of these receptors is a human donor in good health. Some clones in this sample may be carry-over from other donors' samples. CDR3s include the opening cysteine and the closing phenylalanine or tryptophan.

j_gene: TRBJ2-5; v_gene: TRBV4-2; CDR3aa: CASSQWGGDQETQYF
j_gene: TRBJ1-1; v_gene: TRBV5-1; CDR3aa: CASSPATGFSNTEAFF
j_gene: TRBJ2-1; v_gene: TRBV14; CDR3aa: CASSQDRGQGYNEQFF
j_gene: TRBJ2-2; v_gene: TRBV2; CDR3aa: CAKQSQGRMNTGELFF
j_gene: TRBJ2-1; v_gene: TRBV20-1; CDR3aa: CSARDLGLAGEVEQFF
j_gene: TRBJ2-3; v_gene: TRBV12-3/TRBV12-4; CDR3aa: CASSFSAQRGDTQYF
j_gene: TRBJ2-7; v_gene: TRBV3-1; CDR3aa: CASSQEDHYEQYF
j_gene: TRBJ2-5; v_gene: TRBV12-3/TRBV12-4; CDR3aa: CASSYTLGVVSETQYF
j_gene: TRBJ2-7; v_gene: TRBV29-1; CDR3aa: CSVDVTGDEQYF
j_gene: TRBJ1-2; v_gene: TRBV29-1; CDR3aa: CSVEKSTNGYTF
j_gene: TRBJ2-7; v_gene: TRBV12-3/TRBV12-4; CDR3aa: CASSPVGYEQYF
j_gene: TRBJ2-3; v_gene: TRBV5-5; CDR3aa: CASSGGTGLTDTQYF
j_gene: TRBJ1-1; v_gene: TRBV29-1; CDR3aa: CSVEDGSTGWATEAFF
j_gene: TRBJ2-1; v_gene: TRBV5-6; CDR3aa: CASSPRTSGYYNEQFF
j_gene: TRBJ2-5; v_gene: TRBV2; CDR3aa: CASSEVGMADGGVETQYF
j_gene: TRBJ2-7; v_gene: TRBV2; CDR3aa: CASSELADPFTYEQYF
j_gene: TRBJ2-7; v_gene: TRBV14; CDR3aa: CASSWGTGFSEQYF